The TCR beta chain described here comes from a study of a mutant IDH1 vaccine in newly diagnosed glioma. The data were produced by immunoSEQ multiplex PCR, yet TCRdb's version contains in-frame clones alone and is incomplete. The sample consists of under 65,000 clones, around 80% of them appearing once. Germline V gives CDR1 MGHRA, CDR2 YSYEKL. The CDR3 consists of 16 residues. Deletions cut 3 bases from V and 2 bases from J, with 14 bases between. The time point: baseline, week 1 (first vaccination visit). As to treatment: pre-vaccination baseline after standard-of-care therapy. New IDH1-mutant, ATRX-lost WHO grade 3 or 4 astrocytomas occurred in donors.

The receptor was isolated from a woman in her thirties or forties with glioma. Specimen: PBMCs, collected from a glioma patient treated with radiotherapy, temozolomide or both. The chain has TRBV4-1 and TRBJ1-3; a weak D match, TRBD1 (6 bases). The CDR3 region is CASSHLDRGAGNTIYF. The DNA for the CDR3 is TGCGCCAGCAGCCACTTGGACAGAGGAGCTGGAAACACCATATATTTT.